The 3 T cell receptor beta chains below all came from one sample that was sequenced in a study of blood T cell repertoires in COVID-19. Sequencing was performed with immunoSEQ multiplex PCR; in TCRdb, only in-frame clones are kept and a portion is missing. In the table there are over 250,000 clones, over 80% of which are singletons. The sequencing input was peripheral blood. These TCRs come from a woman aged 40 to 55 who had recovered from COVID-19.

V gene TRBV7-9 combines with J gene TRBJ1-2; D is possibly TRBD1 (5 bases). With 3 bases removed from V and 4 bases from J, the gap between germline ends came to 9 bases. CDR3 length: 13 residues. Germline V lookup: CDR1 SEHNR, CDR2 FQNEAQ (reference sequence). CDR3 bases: TGTGCCAGCAGCTTGGAAACAGGCTATGGCTACACCTTC. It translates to CASSLETGYGYTF.

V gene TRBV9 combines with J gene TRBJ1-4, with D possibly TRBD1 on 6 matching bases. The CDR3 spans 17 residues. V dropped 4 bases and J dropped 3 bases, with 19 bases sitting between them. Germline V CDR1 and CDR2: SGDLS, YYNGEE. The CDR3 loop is CASSLRARGGANEKLFF. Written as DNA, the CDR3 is TGTGCCAGCAGCCTGCGGGCCAGGGGAGGGGCTAATGAAAAACTGTTTTTT.

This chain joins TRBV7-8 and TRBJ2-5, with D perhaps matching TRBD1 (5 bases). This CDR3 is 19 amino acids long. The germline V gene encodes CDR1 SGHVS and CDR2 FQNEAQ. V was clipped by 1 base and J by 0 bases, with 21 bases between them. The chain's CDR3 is CASSLDMVMGRQYQETQYF. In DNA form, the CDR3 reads TGTGCCAGCAGCTTAGATATGGTTATGGGCCGACAGTACCAAGAGACCCAGTACTTC.